The clone carrying this T cell receptor (beta chain) was detected many times. This sample was taken from a study of HIV-infected patients and healthy controls. Alpha and beta constant-region primers primed reverse transcription of 400 to 650 ng RNA. Using multiplexing indices, alpha and beta chain libraries were generated apart by chain-specific third strand synthesis. MiXCR, applied by TCRdb to the 5' RACE reads, yields one record per CDR3 protein. The repertoire holds roughly 17,000 distinct CDR3 sequences, with approximately 5.8% as singletons. All unsorted peripheral T cells were captured because whole blood was used without fractionation. Per germline, CDR1 MDHEN and CDR2 SYDVKM. The V gene end was trimmed by 2 bases and the J gene end by 0 bases; junction bases not matched to a gene: 5. The CDR3 extends over 17 amino acids.

The sequenced sample was blood. The chain recombines TRBV28 with TRBJ1-1, with 11 bases identical to TRBD1. The receptor's source is an adult in good health. CDR3: CASSLEDRGRVNTEAFF. The CDR3 region has the DNA TGTGCCAGCAGTTTAGAGGACAGGGGGCGCGTGAACACTGAAGCTTTCTTT. The whole variable domain, filled in from reference TRBV28 and TRBJ1-1, reads DVKVTQSSRYLVKRTGEKVFLECVQDMDHENMFWYRQDPGLGLRLIYFSYDVKMKEKGDIPEGYSVSREKKERFSLILESASTNQTSMYLCASSLEDRGRVNTEAFFGQGTRLTVV.